These 16 T cell receptor beta chains were all obtained from the same sample, sequenced in a study of blood T cell repertoires in COVID-19 (TCRdb year 2020). The library was generated by the immunoSEQ multiplex PCR assay. Imported from immuneACCESS, the table was reduced by TCRdb to in-frame sequences with V and J called. These copies leave out some clones; in studies compared against another copy, an unresolved V gene accounts for under half, and the cause of the remainder is not known. The sample table records some 180,000 clones; more than 85% of these occur just once. Around 25% of the sample lies in the top ten. The sequenced sample was PBMCs or T cells enriched from blood (not recorded which). These receptors all stem from a woman between 40 and 55 years old in a cohort exposed to, infected with or recovered from COVID-19 (not recorded which).

The chain joins TRBV4-1 to TRBJ1-5; 9 nucleotides agree with TRBD1. Looked up from germline, CDR1 is MGHRA and CDR2 is YSYEKL. The CDR3 runs 20 residues. Germline trimming cut 3 bases from V and 0 bases from J; bases unmatched to any gene: 15. The CDR3, as DNA: TGCGCCAGCAGCCAGGGACCTATGGACAGGGGAGACTATAGCAATCAGCCCCAGCATTTT. Its protein product is CASSQGPMDRGDYSNQPQHF.

The chain combines TRBV5-6 with TRBJ2-5, with D possibly being TRBD2 (6 bases). Germline CDR1 SGHDT, CDR2 YYEEEE. Trimming cost V 0 bases and J 4 bases, with 10 bases left between them. The CDR3 sequence is 14 residues long. CDR3 sequence: CASSLGRGSETQYF. CDR3 sequence (DNA): TGTGCCAGCAGCTTGGGGAGGGGCTCAGAGACCCAGTACTTC.

The chain carries TRBV5-4 and TRBJ2-2; the D gene is possibly TRBD2 (6 bases). With 3 bases removed from V and 7 bases from J, the gap between germline ends came to 22 bases. In germline, CDR1 is SGHNT, CDR2 YYREEE (reference sequence). The CDR3 has 17 residues. CDR3 sequence (DNA): TGTGCCAGCAGCTCACGAGCCGGACTACCCACGATCGGGGAGCTGTTTTTT. Protein product: CASSSRAGLPTIGELFF.

The sample holds a few counts of this clone. Other DNA sequences of this sample code for an identical CDR3. This chain links TRBV6-4 with TRBJ2-3; 11 bases align to TRBD2. The trim removed 4 bases at V and 3 bases at J, leaving 3 bases unmatched. This CDR3 is built from 15 residues. Germline CDR1 MRHNA, CDR2 SNTAGT. For the CDR3, the DNA is TGTGCCAGCAGTGCCACTAGCGGGGGTACAGATACGCAGTATTTT. Translated, it gives CASSATSGGTDTQYF.

The V gene is TRBV6-2 or TRBV6-3, the J gene TRBJ2-3; TRBD2 matches at 15 bases. Germline V gene sequence: CDR1 MNHEY, CDR2 SVGEGT. V shed 5 bases and J 1 base; nucleotides not matched to a gene: 13. The CDR3 runs 20 residues. CDR3 sequence: CASSPTRTSGRGLGTDTQYF. The CDR3 region has the DNA TGTGCCAGCAGTCCCACCAGGACTAGCGGGAGGGGCTTAGGCACAGATACGCAGTATTTT.

The chain joins TRBV5-4 to TRBJ2-5; 9 nucleotides align to TRBD1. Germline V gene sequence: CDR1 SGHNT, CDR2 YYREEE (reference sequence). The CDR3 runs to 17 residues. V shed 0 bases, J shed 1 base, and the junction held 7 bases outside the gene matches. The CDR3 loop reads CASSLAGDRDPQETQYF. CDR3 nucleotide sequence: TGTGCCAGCAGCTTGGCGGGGGACAGGGATCCCCAAGAGACCCAGTACTTC.

The chain employs TRBV7-9 and TRBJ1-2; maybe TRBD1 (6 bases). CDR3 length: 15 amino acids. Deletions cut 6 bases from V and 2 bases from J, with 16 bases between. Germline V gives CDR1 SEHNR, CDR2 FQNEAQ (reference sequence). The CDR3 protein is CASRYHREKNYGYTF. CDR3 coding DNA: TGTGCCAGCAGATATCACAGGGAGAAGAACTATGGCTACACCTTC.

The chain couples TRBV3-1 (or the pseudogene TRBV3-2) to TRBJ1-1, with D perhaps TRBD1 (6 bases). V was pared by 2 bases and J by 1 base, with 20 bases between. There are 18 residues in the CDR3. CDR1 and CDR2 (germline): LGHDT, YNNKEL (reference sequence). The chain's CDR3 is CASSQIKVGATRNTEAFF. The CDR3 nucleotides read TGTGCCAGCAGCCAAATCAAAGTGGGGGCGACGAGGAACACTGAAGCTTTCTTT.

This clone has just one count. This CDR3 is also generated by other DNA sequences in the sample. The chain joins TRBV11-2 to TRBJ2-1; TRBD2 is a possible D gene (6 bases). The CDR3 extends over 13 amino acids. Deletions cut 4 bases from V and 7 bases from J, with 11 bases between. Germline V gene sequence: CDR1 SGHAT, CDR2 FQNNGV. The chain's CDR3 is CASSWGLLNEQFF. The CDR3 DNA sequence: TGTGCCAGCAGCTGGGGACTTTTAAATGAGCAGTTCTTC.

The count of this clone is one. V is TRBV19 and J is TRBJ2-7, with D maybe TRBD1 (6 bases). From germline, CDR1 is LNHDA and CDR2 SQIVND (reference sequence). V was trimmed by 6 bases and J by 7 bases, leaving 16 bases between them. This CDR3 has 13 amino acids. The CDR3, as DNA: TGTGCCAGTAGCCGGACAGCCTTAACGGAGCAGTACTTC. Its protein is CASSRTALTEQYF. Combining the CDR3 with reference TRBV19 and TRBJ2-7 gives the whole variable domain DGGITQSPKYLFRKEGQNVTLSCEQNLNHDAMYWYRQDPGQGLRLIYYSQIVNDFQKGDIAEGYSVSREKKESFPLTVTSAQKNPTAFYLCASSRTALTEQYFGPGTRLTVT.

This clone appeared once. The CDR3 DNA reads as TGCGCCAGCAGCCGCAGCGTCCGGGGGAGCAATGAAAAACTGTTTTTT. Its translation is CASSRSVRGSNEKLFF. This chain uses TRBV4-3 with TRBJ1-4, with D possibly matching TRBD1 (5 bases). V gave up 4 bases and J gave up 5 bases, with 17 bases separating them. Germline V gene data show CDR1 as LGHNA and CDR2 as YSLEER. The CDR3 spans 16 residues.

V is TRBV11-2 and J is TRBJ2-2, with D maybe TRBD2 (7 bases). CDR1 and CDR2 from the germline V gene are SGHAT and FQNNGV. Trimming pared 3 bases from V and 1 base from J, leaving 12 bases between. The CDR3 sequence is 16 residues long. The CDR3 DNA reads as TGTGCCAGCAGCTTTAGGGGAGGGGGGAACACCGGGGAGCTGTTTTTT. This translates into CASSFRGGGNTGELFF.

The rearrangement joins TRBV6-1 to TRBJ1-4, with TRBD1 matching over 9 bases. Unmatched junction bases numbered 5, after V lost 0 bases and J lost 6 bases. Germline-derived CDR1 and CDR2 are MNHNS and SASEGT. The CDR3 extends over 16 amino acids. CDR3 nucleotides: TGTGCCAGCAGTGAAGCGCGGGGGACAGGGCATGAAAAACTGTTTTTT. Protein product: CASSEARGTGHEKLFF.

The J gene is TRBJ2-7, the V gene TRBV27, with TRBD1 matching over 8 bases. CDR1 and CDR2 from the germline V gene are MNHEY and SMNVEV (reference sequence). CDR3 length: 14 residues. Trimming removed 6 bases from V and 0 bases from J; junction bases left unmatched: 4. The CDR3 loop reads CASRWDRSSYEQYF. In DNA form, the CDR3 reads TGTGCCAGCAGATGGGACAGGAGCTCCTACGAGCAGTACTTC.

The CDR3 here is CASSLYGGGDADTQYF. The CDR3 region has the DNA TGTGCCAGCAGCTTATATGGCGGGGGGGACGCAGATACGCAGTATTTT. The chain recombines TRBV11-3 with TRBJ2-3; 9 positions match TRBD2. Germline values: CDR1 SGHNT, CDR2 YENEEA. The CDR3 is 16 amino acids. With 2 bases clipped from V and 4 bases from J, the junction kept 7 bases outside the gene matches. Combining the CDR3 with reference TRBV11-3 and TRBJ2-3 gives the whole variable domain EAGVVQSPRYKIIEKKQPVAFWCNPISGHNTLYWYLQNLGQGPELLIRYENEEAVDDSQLPKDRFSAERLKGVDSTLKIQPAELGDSAVYLCASSLYGGGDADTQYFGPGTRLTVL.

The rearrangement joins TRBV5-6 to TRBJ2-5; 7 bases agree with TRBD1. After removal of 3 bases from V and 5 bases from J, the junction contained 13 bases not matched to a gene. This CDR3 is 16 amino acids long. CDR1 and CDR2 (germline): SGHDT, YYEEEE. The CDR3 nucleotides read TGTGCCAGCAGCTGTACAGGGGTTATGAGAGGGGAGACCCAGTACTTC. Encoded protein: CASSCTGVMRGETQYF.